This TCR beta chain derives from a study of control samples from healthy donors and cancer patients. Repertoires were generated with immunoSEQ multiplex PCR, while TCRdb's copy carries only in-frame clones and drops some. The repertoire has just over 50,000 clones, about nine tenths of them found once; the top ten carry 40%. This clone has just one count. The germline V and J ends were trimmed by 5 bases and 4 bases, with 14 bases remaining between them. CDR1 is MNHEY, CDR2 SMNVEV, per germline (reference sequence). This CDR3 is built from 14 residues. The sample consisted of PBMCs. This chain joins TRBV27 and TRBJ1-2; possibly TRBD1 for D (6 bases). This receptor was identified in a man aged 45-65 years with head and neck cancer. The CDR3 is CASSIQGASYGYTF. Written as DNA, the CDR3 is TGTGCCAGCAGTATACAGGGCGCCAGCTATGGCTACACCTTC.